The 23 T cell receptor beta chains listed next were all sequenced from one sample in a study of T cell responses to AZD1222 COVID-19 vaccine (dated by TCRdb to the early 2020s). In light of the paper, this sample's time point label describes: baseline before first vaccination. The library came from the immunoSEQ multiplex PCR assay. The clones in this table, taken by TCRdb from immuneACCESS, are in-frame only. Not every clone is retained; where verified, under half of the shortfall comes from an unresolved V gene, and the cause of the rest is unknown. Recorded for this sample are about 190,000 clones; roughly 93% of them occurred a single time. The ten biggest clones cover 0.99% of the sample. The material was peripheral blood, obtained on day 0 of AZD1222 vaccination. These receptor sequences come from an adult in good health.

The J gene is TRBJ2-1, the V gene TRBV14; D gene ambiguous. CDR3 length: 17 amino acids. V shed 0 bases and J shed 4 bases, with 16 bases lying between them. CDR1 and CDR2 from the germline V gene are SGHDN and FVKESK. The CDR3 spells CASSQDFRTRKYNEQFF. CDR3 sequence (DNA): TGTGCCAGCAGCCAAGATTTTCGGACCCGCAAATACAATGAGCAGTTCTTC.

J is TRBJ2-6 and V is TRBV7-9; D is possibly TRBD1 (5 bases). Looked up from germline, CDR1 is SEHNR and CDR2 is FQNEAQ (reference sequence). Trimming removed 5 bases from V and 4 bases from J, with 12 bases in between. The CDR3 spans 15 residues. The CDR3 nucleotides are TGTGCCAGCAGCAAGACAGCAACAGGGGCCAACGTCCTGACTTTC. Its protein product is CASSKTATGANVLTF.

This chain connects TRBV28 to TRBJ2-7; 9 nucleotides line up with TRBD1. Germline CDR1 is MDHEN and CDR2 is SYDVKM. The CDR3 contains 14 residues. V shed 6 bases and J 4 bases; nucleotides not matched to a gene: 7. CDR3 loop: CASSQGTGRYEQYF. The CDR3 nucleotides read TGTGCCAGCAGCCAGGGGACAGGGAGGTACGAGCAGTACTTC.

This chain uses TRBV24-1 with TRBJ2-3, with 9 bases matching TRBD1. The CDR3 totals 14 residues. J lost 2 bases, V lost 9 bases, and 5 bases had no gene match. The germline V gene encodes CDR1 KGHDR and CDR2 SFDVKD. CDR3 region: CATAWTGDTDTQYF. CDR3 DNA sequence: TGTGCCACCGCGTGGACAGGGGACACAGATACGCAGTATTTT.

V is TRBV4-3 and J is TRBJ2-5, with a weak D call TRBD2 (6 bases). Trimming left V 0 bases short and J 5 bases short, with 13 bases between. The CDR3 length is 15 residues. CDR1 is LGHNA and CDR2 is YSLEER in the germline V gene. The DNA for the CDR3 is TGCGCCAGCAGCCAAGATTTAGGGAGCGGGGAGACCCAGTACTTC. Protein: CASSQDLGSGETQYF.

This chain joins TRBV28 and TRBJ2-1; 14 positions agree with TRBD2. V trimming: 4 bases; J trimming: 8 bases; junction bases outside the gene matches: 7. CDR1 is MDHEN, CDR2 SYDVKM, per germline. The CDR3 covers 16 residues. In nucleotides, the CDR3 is TGTGCCAGCAGTTCGACTAGCGGGAGGGCTCAAGATGAGCAGTTCTTC. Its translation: CASSSTSGRAQDEQFF.

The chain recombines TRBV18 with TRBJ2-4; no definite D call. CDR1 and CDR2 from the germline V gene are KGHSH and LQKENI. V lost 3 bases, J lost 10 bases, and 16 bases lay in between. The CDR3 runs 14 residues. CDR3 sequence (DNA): TGTGCCAGCTCACCTGAGGACGGGTTCCTTATTCAGTACTTC. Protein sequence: CASSPEDGFLIQYF.

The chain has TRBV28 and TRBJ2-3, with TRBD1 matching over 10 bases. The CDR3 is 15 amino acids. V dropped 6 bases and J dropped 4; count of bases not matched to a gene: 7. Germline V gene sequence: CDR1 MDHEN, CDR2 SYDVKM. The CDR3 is CASRDLTGGADTQYF. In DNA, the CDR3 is TGTGCCAGCAGAGACTTGACAGGGGGCGCAGATACGCAGTATTTT.

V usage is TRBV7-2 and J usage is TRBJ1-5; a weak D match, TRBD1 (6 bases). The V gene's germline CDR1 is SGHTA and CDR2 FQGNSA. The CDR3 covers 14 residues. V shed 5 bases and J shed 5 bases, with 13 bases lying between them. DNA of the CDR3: TGTGCCAGCAGCGAGGGGGGGTCTTATCAGCCCCAGCATTTT. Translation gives CASSEGGSYQPQHF.

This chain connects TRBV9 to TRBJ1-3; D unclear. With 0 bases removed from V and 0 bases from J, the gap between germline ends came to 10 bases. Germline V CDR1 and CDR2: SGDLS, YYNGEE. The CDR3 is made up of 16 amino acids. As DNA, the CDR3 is TGTGCCAGCAGCGTAGACGCAGGACCCTCTGGAAACACCATATATTTT. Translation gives CASSVDAGPSGNTIYF.

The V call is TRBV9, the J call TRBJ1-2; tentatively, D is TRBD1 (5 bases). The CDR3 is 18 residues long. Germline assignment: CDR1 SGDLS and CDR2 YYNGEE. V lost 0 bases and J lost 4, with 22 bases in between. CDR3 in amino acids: CASSVATSSRAEVYGYTF. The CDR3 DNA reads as TGTGCCAGCAGCGTAGCTACCTCGAGCAGGGCCGAGGTCTATGGCTACACCTTC.

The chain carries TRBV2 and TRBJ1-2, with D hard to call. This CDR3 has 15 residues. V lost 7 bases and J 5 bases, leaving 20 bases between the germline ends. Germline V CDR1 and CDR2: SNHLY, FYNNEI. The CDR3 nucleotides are TGTGCCAGCATTCCGGACGGAGGAATTGAGTATGGCTACACCTTC. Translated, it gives CASIPDGGIEYGYTF.

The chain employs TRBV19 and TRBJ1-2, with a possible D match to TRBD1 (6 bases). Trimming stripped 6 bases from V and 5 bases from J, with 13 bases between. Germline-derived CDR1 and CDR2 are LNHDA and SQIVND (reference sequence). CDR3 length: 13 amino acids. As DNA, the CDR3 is TGTGCCAGTAGGACGGACAGAGCTTATGGCTACACCTTC. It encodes CASRTDRAYGYTF.

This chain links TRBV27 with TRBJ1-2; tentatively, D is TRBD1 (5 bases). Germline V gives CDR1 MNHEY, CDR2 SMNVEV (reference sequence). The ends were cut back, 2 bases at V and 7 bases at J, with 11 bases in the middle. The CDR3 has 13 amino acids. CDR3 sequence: CASSLARGSGYTF. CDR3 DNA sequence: TGTGCCAGCAGTTTAGCTCGGGGGAGTGGCTACACCTTC.

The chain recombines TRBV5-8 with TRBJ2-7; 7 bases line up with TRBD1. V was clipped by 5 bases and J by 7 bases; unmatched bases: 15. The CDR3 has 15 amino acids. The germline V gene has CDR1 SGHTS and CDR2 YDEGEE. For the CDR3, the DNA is TGTGCCAGCAGATCCCCGGGACAGTCGTCTGAGGAGCAGTACTTC. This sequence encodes CASRSPGQSSEEQYF.

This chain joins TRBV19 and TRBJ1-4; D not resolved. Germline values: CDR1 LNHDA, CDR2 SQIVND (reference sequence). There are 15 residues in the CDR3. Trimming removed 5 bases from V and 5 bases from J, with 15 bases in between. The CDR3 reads CASSLRMIANEKLFF. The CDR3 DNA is TGTGCCAGTAGTCTCCGGATGATCGCGAATGAAAAACTGTTTTTT.

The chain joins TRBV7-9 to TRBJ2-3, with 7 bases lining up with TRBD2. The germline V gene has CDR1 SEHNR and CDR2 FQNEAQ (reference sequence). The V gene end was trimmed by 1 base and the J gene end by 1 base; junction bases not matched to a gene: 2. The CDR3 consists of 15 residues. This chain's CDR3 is CASSLGEGGTDTQYF. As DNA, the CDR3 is TGTGCCAGCAGCTTAGGGGAGGGTGGCACAGATACGCAGTATTTT. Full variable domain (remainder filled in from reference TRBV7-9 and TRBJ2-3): DTGVSQNPRHKITKRGQNVTFRCDPISEHNRLYWYRQTLGQGPEFLTYFQNEAQLEKSRLLSDRFSAERPKGSFSTLEIQRTEQGDSAMYLCASSLGEGGTDTQYFGPGTRLTVL.

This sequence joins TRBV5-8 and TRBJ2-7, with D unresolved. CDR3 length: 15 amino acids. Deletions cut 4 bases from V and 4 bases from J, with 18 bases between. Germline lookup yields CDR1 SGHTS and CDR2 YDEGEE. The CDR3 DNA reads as TGTGCCAGCAGCCCCCGTGGCGGTCAGCTATACGAGCAGTACTTC. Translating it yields CASSPRGGQLYEQYF. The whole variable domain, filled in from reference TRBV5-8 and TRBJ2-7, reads EAGVTQSPTHLIKTRGQQATLRCSPISGHTSVYWYQQALGLGLQFLLWYDEGEERNRGNFPPRFSGRQFPNYSSELNVNALELEDSALYLCASSPRGGQLYEQYFGPGTRLTVT.

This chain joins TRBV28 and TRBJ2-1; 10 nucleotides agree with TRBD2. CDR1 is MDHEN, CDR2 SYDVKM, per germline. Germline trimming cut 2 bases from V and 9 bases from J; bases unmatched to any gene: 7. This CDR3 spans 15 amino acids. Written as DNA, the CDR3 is TGTGCCAGCAGTTTACGGGTAGCGGGAGGAACTGAGCAGTTCTTC. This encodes CASSLRVAGGTEQFF.

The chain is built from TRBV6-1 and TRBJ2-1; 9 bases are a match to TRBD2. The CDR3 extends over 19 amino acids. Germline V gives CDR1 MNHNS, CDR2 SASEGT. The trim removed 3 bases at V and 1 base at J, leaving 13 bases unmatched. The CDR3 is CASSDVLAGLKISYNEQFF. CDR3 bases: TGTGCCAGCAGTGATGTGCTAGCGGGGCTTAAGATATCCTACAATGAGCAGTTCTTC.

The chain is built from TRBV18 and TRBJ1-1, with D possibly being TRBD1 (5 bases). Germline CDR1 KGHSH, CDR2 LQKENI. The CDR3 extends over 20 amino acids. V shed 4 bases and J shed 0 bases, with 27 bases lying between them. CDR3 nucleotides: TGTGCCAGCTCACTCTTACCCCTACAGGAGACCACACATATGAACACTGAAGCTTTCTTT. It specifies CASSLLPLQETTHMNTEAFF. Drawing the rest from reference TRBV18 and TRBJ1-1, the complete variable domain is NAGVMQNPRHLVRRRGQEARLRCSPMKGHSHVYWYRQLPEEGLKFMVYLQKENIIDESGMPKERFSAEFPKEGPSILRIQQVVRGDSAAYFCASSLLPLQETTHMNTEAFFGQGTRLTVV.

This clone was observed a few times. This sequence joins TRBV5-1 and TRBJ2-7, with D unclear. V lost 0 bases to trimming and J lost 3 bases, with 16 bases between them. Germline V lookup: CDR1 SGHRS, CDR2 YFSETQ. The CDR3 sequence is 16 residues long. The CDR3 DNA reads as TGCGCCAGCAGCTTGGTTTCCCGTGCTAGGAGCTACGAGCAGTACTTC. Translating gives CASSLVSRARSYEQYF.

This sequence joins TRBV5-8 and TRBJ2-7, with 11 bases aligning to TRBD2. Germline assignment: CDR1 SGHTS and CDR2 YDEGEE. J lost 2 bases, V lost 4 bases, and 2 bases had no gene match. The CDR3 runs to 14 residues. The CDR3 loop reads CASSQGLAAYEQYF. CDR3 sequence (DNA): TGTGCCAGCAGCCAGGGACTAGCGGCCTACGAGCAGTACTTC. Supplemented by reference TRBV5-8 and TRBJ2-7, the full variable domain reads EAGVTQSPTHLIKTRGQQATLRCSPISGHTSVYWYQQALGLGLQFLLWYDEGEERNRGNFPPRFSGRQFPNYSSELNVNALELEDSALYLCASSQGLAAYEQYFGPGTRLTVT.